These 6 T cell receptor beta chains were all obtained from the same sample, sequenced in a study of a mutant IDH1 vaccine in newly diagnosed glioma. The sample's time point: week 35, safety follow-up. Doses consisted of 300 ug of mutant IDH1 20-mer peptide each, paired with topical imiquimod. Antigens for these TCRs are unknown. TCRdb's copy holds only in-frame clones and misses some; the assay was immunoSEQ multiplex PCR. This table has about 46,000 clones, almost 95% appearing once. The sample consisted of PBMCs, taken from a glioma patient whose treatment included an IDH1 peptide vaccine. Receptors were obtained from a man in his fifties or sixties with glioma.

The V gene is TRBV5-5, the J gene TRBJ2-2; 7 nucleotides match TRBD1. Germline assignment: CDR1 SGHKS and CDR2 YYEKEE (reference sequence). There are 15 residues in the CDR3. With V trimmed by 4 bases and J by 1 base, 4 bases remained unmatched. CDR3 nucleotides: TGTGCCAGCAGCAGAGGGGACAGGAACACCGGGGAGCTGTTTTTT. Translation: CASSRGDRNTGELFF.

This clone appeared once. This rearrangement joins TRBV25-1 to TRBJ2-3; D is possibly TRBD1 (6 bases). This CDR3 region has 15 residues. Per the germline V gene, CDR1 is MGHDK and CDR2 is SYGVNS. Between the trimmed V and J ends, which lost 3 bases and 0 bases, there was a span of 10 bases. CDR3 loop: CASSEGQGSTDTQYF. The CDR3 DNA sequence: TGTGCCAGCAGTGAGGGGCAGGGGAGCACAGATACGCAGTATTTT.

The chain joins TRBV7-9 to TRBJ2-3; a weak D match, TRBD2 (6 bases). The CDR3 has 16 amino acids. Trimming left V 8 bases short and J 4 bases short, with 22 bases between. Germline lookup yields CDR1 SEHNR and CDR2 FQNEAQ (reference sequence). The CDR3 DNA is TGTGCCAGCGGAACACCCTCGGGGGTCGGCTCAGATACGCAGTATTTT. This codes for CASGTPSGVGSDTQYF.

The CDR3 spells CAWRSQGAGSEKLFF. The DNA for the CDR3 is TGTGCCTGGCGTAGTCAGGGGGCTGGGAGTGAAAAACTGTTTTTT. V usage is TRBV30 and J usage is TRBJ1-4, with 8 bases identical to TRBD1. V lost 5 bases, J lost 7 bases, and 12 bases stayed unmatched. This CDR3 has 15 residues. CDR1 and CDR2 from the germline V gene are GTSNPN and SVGIG (reference sequence).

This sequence joins TRBV5-4 and TRBJ2-5; D remains unclear. The germline V and J ends were trimmed by 0 bases and 1 base, with 7 bases remaining between them. Per the germline V gene, CDR1 is SGHNT and CDR2 is YYREEE (reference sequence). The CDR3 runs to 14 residues. CDR3 bases: TGTGCCAGCAGCTTGGAGAACAGCCAAGAGACCCAGTACTTC. Protein sequence: CASSLENSQETQYF.

V and J are TRBV18 and TRBJ1-6; possible D gene TRBD1, 5 bases. The CDR3 runs 17 residues. Trimming stripped 5 bases from V and 6 bases from J, with 20 bases between. From germline, CDR1 is KGHSH and CDR2 LQKENI. CDR3 bases: TGTGCCAGCTCAACAACAACGGGACCCTACGTTAATTCACCCCTCCACTTT. It codes for CASSTTTGPYVNSPLHF.